The rows below give T cell receptor beta chains drawn from one sample of a study of radiotherapy plus CTLA-4 blockade in lung cancer. Here immunoSEQ multiplex PCR was the method, and the copy in TCRdb shows in-frame clones only, minus some. The sample yields about 98,000 clones, roughly 80% seen once. Sequencing was performed on peripheral blood, taken from a patient treated with radiotherapy plus ipilimumab. These receptors all come from a human donor with non-small cell lung cancer who had a partial response to radiotherapy plus ipilimumab. Each CDR3 is given with its conserved first and last residue. Each record gives: J gene, D gene, V gene, clone size, CDR3 DNA, CDR3 protein. A D gene is named only where the DNA matches it firmly. Clone size is stated in some rows and not others, as once, few, many or a class when expanded.

J gene: TRBJ2-3; D gene: NA; V gene: TRBV5-4; clone size: once; CDR3 DNA: TGTGCCAGCAGTCGCCGGGACACTAGCACAGATACGCAGTATTTT; CDR3 protein: CASSRRDTSTDTQYF
J gene: TRBJ2-1; D gene: TRBD2; V gene: TRBV7-8; clone size: NA; CDR3 DNA: TGTGCCAGCAGCAGTCTAGCGGGAGGGGAAGAGGTGCGGCATGAGCAGTTCTTC; CDR3 protein: CASSSLAGGEEVRHEQFF
J gene: TRBJ1-5; D gene: NA; V gene: TRBV7-9; clone size: NA; CDR3 DNA: TGTGCCAGCAGTGACGGGAACCAGCCCCAGCATTTT; CDR3 protein: CASSDGNQPQHF
J gene: TRBJ1-4; D gene: NA; V gene: TRBV2; clone size: NA; CDR3 DNA: TGTGCCAGCAGTGAAAACCAGGCAGGGGAAAAACTGTTTTTT; CDR3 protein: CASSENQAGEKLFF
J gene: TRBJ2-7; D gene: TRBD1; V gene: TRBV19; clone size: many; CDR3 DNA: TGTGCCAGTAATAAACCGGGACAGGGCTCCTACGAGCAGTACTTC; CDR3 protein: CASNKPGQGSYEQYF
J gene: TRBJ1-2; D gene: NA; V gene: TRBV5-1; clone size: many; CDR3 DNA: TGCGCCAGCAGCTTGGACAGAGCTAACTATGGCTACACCTTC; CDR3 protein: CASSLDRANYGYTF
J gene: TRBJ2-1; D gene: NA; V gene: TRBV28; clone size: NA; CDR3 DNA: TGTGCCAGCAGTTTTAGACTACCCCGGGGGTACAATGAGCAGTTCTTC; CDR3 protein: CASSFRLPRGYNEQFF
J gene: TRBJ2-2; D gene: TRBD2; V gene: TRBV7-3; clone size: NA; CDR3 DNA: TGTGCCAGCAGCTTAACGGCTAGCGGGAGGAACACCGGGGAGCTGTTTTTT; CDR3 protein: CASSLTASGRNTGELFF
J gene: TRBJ2-3; D gene: NA; V gene: TRBV7-2; clone size: few; CDR3 DNA: TGTGCCAGCAGCTTATCAGGGATGCAGTATTTT; CDR3 protein: CASSLSGMQYF
J gene: TRBJ2-3; D gene: NA; V gene: TRBV11-2; clone size: once; CDR3 DNA: TGTGCCAGCAGCCGGGGGAACACAGATACGCAGTATTTT; CDR3 protein: CASSRGNTDTQYF
J gene: TRBJ2-1; D gene: TRBD2; V gene: TRBV15; clone size: NA; CDR3 DNA: TGTGCCACCAGCACTTTAGCGGGAGGGGTAAATGAGCAGTTCTTC; CDR3 protein: CATSTLAGGVNEQFF
J gene: TRBJ2-2; D gene: TRBD1; V gene: TRBV7-2; clone size: NA; CDR3 DNA: TGTGCCAGCAGCTTCGACAGGGGGCCCACCGGGGAGCTGTTTTTT; CDR3 protein: CASSFDRGPTGELFF
J gene: TRBJ1-3; D gene: NA; V gene: TRBV28; clone size: NA; CDR3 DNA: TGTGCCAGCAGTTTATCGGGGGGCTCTGGAAACACCATATATTTT; CDR3 protein: CASSLSGGSGNTIYF
J gene: TRBJ2-1; D gene: NA; V gene: TRBV5-4; clone size: NA; CDR3 DNA: TGTGCCAGCAGCCCCGATTCGGGGGTCAATGAGCAGTTCTTC; CDR3 protein: CASSPDSGVNEQFF
J gene: TRBJ2-3; D gene: NA; V gene: TRBV9; clone size: once; CDR3 DNA: TGTGCCAGCAGCGTAGGAGACAACACAGATACGCAGTATTTT; CDR3 protein: CASSVGDNTDTQYF
J gene: TRBJ2-1; D gene: TRBD2; V gene: TRBV7-2; clone size: NA; CDR3 DNA: TGTGCCAGCAGCCCGGGACTAGCAAGGCCCGGTGAGCAGTTCTTC; CDR3 protein: CASSPGLARPGEQFF
J gene: TRBJ2-3; D gene: TRBD1; V gene: TRBV19; clone size: NA; CDR3 DNA: TGTGCCAGTAAAGACAGGGATATTTCAATGGAAGATACGCAGTATTTT; CDR3 protein: CASKDRDISMEDTQYF
J gene: TRBJ2-1; D gene: TRBD2; V gene: TRBV6-4; clone size: NA; CDR3 DNA: TGTGCCACCAAGCGGGAGGGATCCCTGGGTGAGCAGTTCTTC; CDR3 protein: CATKREGSLGEQFF
J gene: TRBJ2-2; D gene: NA; V gene: TRBV10-3; clone size: NA; CDR3 DNA: TGTGCCATCAGTGACAGCCAGGGCGGCACCGGGGAGCTGTTTTTT; CDR3 protein: CAISDSQGGTGELFF
J gene: TRBJ2-1; D gene: NA; V gene: TRBV6-5; clone size: NA; CDR3 DNA: TGTGCCAGCAGTGATACCAGGGGGGAAAATGAGCAGTTCTTC; CDR3 protein: CASSDTRGENEQFF
J gene: TRBJ2-3; D gene: NA; V gene: TRBV15; clone size: NA; CDR3 DNA: TGTGCCACCAGCAGACGGGGGTCCAGTAGCACAGATACGCAGTATTTT; CDR3 protein: CATSRRGSSSTDTQYF
J gene: TRBJ2-1; D gene: TRBD2; V gene: TRBV5-6; clone size: NA; CDR3 DNA: TGTGCCAGCAGCTTCGGACTAGCGGGAGAGGATAATGAGCAGTTCTTC; CDR3 protein: CASSFGLAGEDNEQFF
J gene: TRBJ2-7; D gene: TRBD2; V gene: TRBV11-2; clone size: NA; CDR3 DNA: TGTGCCAGCAGCTTAGGAGGCGGGGGATCCTACGAGCAGTACTTC; CDR3 protein: CASSLGGGGSYEQYF
J gene: TRBJ2-7; D gene: TRBD1; V gene: TRBV5-6; clone size: NA; CDR3 DNA: TGTGCCAGCAGCTTGGGGCAGGGGGCAACCGAGCAGTACTTC; CDR3 protein: CASSLGQGATEQYF
J gene: TRBJ2-5; D gene: NA; V gene: TRBV2; clone size: NA; CDR3 DNA: TGTGCCTCCCTGGGCGGGCGAGGCTCGATCTCAGAGACCCAGTACTTC; CDR3 protein: CASLGGRGSISETQYF
J gene: TRBJ2-1; D gene: TRBD1; V gene: TRBV5-4; clone size: NA; CDR3 DNA: TGTGCCAGCAGTTCGGGACAGGGAGGGAGGAATGAGCAGTTCTTC; CDR3 protein: CASSSGQGGRNEQFF
J gene: TRBJ2-1; D gene: TRBD2; V gene: TRBV14; clone size: once; CDR3 DNA: TGTGCCAGCAGCCGACCGGGACTAGCGGGATCAAATGAGCAGTTCTTC; CDR3 protein: CASSRPGLAGSNEQFF
J gene: TRBJ1-2; D gene: NA; V gene: TRBV19; clone size: NA; CDR3 DNA: TGTGCCAGTAGTAGGGCCGGGACAATCTTAGGAGAAGGCTACACCTTC; CDR3 protein: CASSRAGTILGEGYTF
J gene: TRBJ2-1; D gene: NA; V gene: TRBV18; clone size: NA; CDR3 DNA: TGTGCCAGCTCACCAACTTCAGCGGGTTACAATGAGCAGTTCTTC; CDR3 protein: CASSPTSAGYNEQFF
J gene: TRBJ2-3; D gene: NA; V gene: TRBV4-1; clone size: NA; CDR3 DNA: TGCGCCAGCAGCCAAGCCCTAGCGTATAGCACAGATACGCAGTATTTT; CDR3 protein: CASSQALAYSTDTQYF
J gene: TRBJ2-3; D gene: NA; V gene: TRBV27; clone size: NA; CDR3 DNA: TGTGCCAGCAGCCCCAGGCCCCAACGGGGAGATACGCAGTATTTT; CDR3 protein: CASSPRPQRGDTQYF
J gene: TRBJ2-7; D gene: TRBD1; V gene: TRBV29-1; clone size: NA; CDR3 DNA: TGCAGCGTTGGGGGACAGGGCTCCTACGAGCAGTACTTC; CDR3 protein: CSVGGQGSYEQYF
J gene: TRBJ2-7; D gene: TRBD2; V gene: TRBV7-3; clone size: few; CDR3 DNA: TGTGCCAGCAGCCAAGGAGCGGGAGAGGGCGAGCAGTACTTC; CDR3 protein: CASSQGAGEGEQYF
J gene: TRBJ1-1; D gene: NA; V gene: TRBV29-1; clone size: few; CDR3 DNA: TGCAGCGTTCAGAACACTGAAGCTTTCTTT; CDR3 protein: CSVQNTEAFF
J gene: TRBJ2-5; D gene: TRBD1; V gene: TRBV5-5; clone size: NA; CDR3 DNA: TGTGCCAGCAGCAAGGGACAGGGGGCTTCAGAGACCCAGTACTTC; CDR3 protein: CASSKGQGASETQYF
J gene: TRBJ1-2; D gene: NA; V gene: TRBV5-1; clone size: NA; CDR3 DNA: TGCGCCAGCAGCTTGGGATCGCGGCACTATGGCTACACCTTC; CDR3 protein: CASSLGSRHYGYTF
J gene: TRBJ1-2; D gene: NA; V gene: TRBV27; clone size: NA; CDR3 DNA: TGTGCCAGCAGTTTCGCGGGGAACTATGGCTACACCTTC; CDR3 protein: CASSFAGNYGYTF
J gene: TRBJ2-1; D gene: NA; V gene: TRBV19; clone size: NA; CDR3 DNA: TGTGCCAGTAGTATTGTAGCGTACAATGAGCAGTTCTTC; CDR3 protein: CASSIVAYNEQFF
J gene: TRBJ2-7; D gene: NA; V gene: TRBV25-1; clone size: NA; CDR3 DNA: TGTGCCAGCATAAGCGAAGCCGACTACGAGCAGTACTTC; CDR3 protein: CASISEADYEQYF
J gene: TRBJ1-4; D gene: TRBD1; V gene: TRBV5-1; clone size: NA; CDR3 DNA: TGCGCCAGCAGCTTAGGACAGGGGGTCGTTGAAAAACTGTTTTTT; CDR3 protein: CASSLGQGVVEKLFF
J gene: TRBJ2-2; D gene: TRBD1; V gene: TRBV6-6; clone size: NA; CDR3 DNA: TGTGCCAGCAAATCCCGGGACAGGTACACCGGGGAGCTGTTTTTT; CDR3 protein: CASKSRDRYTGELFF
J gene: TRBJ2-1; D gene: TRBD1; V gene: TRBV4-2; clone size: NA; CDR3 DNA: TGTGCCAGCAGCCAGGGGGGGACAGGGGGCAACTACAATGAGCAGTTCTTC; CDR3 protein: CASSQGGTGGNYNEQFF
J gene: TRBJ2-3; D gene: NA; V gene: TRBV2; clone size: NA; CDR3 DNA: TGTGCCAGCATTTTACCCGGACTGAGCACAGATACGCAGTATTTT; CDR3 protein: CASILPGLSTDTQYF